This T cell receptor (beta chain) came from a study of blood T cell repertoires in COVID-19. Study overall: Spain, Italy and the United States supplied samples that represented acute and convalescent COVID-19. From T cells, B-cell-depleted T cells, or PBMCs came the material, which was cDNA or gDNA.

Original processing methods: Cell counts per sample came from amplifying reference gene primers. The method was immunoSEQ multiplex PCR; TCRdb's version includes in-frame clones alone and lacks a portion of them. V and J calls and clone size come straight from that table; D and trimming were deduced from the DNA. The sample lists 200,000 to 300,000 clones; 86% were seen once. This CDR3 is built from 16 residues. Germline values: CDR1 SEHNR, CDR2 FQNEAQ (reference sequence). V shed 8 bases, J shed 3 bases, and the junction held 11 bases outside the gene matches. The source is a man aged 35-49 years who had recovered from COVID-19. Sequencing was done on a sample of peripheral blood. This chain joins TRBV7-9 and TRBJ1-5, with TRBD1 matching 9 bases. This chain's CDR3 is CASGFGTGPINQPQHF. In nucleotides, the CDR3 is TGTGCCAGCGGGTTCGGGACAGGGCCCATCAATCAGCCCCAGCATTTT.